The 15 T cell receptor beta chains reported below all come from one sample, sequenced in a study of T cell repertoires and HLA-DP antigens. TCRdb's copy holds only in-frame clones and misses some; the assay was immunoSEQ multiplex PCR. The sample consists of over 60,000 clones, 80% of them appearing once. Antigens of these TCRs are unknown. Sequenced input: CD4+ T cells from PBMCs. The receptors shown here come from a man aged 60-69 years in good health and CMV-seronegative.

The chain employs TRBV15 and TRBJ2-5; a weak D match, TRBD2 (7 bases). The CDR3 loop spans 16 amino acids. Per germline, CDR1 LNHNV and CDR2 YYDKDF (reference sequence). Trimming took 0 bases from V and 5 from J, leaving 16 bases between them. The CDR3 nucleotides read TGTGCCACCAGCAGAGATCGGAGGACTAGGGGGGAGACCCAGTACTTC. This codes for CATSRDRRTRGETQYF.

The chain links TRBV29-1 to TRBJ2-2, with D uncertain. Germline V lookup: CDR1 SQVTM, CDR2 ANQGSEA. The V end lost 4 bases, the J end lost 5 bases, and 5 bases lay between the germline ends. The CDR3 totals 11 residues. CDR3 in amino acids: CSVAVTGELFF. CDR3 in DNA: TGCAGCGTTGCGGTGACCGGGGAGCTGTTTTTT.

The chain carries TRBV19 and TRBJ1-5; D is undetermined. This CDR3 spans 15 amino acids. With 1 base removed from V and 5 bases from J, the gap between germline ends came to 12 bases. Germline V gene sequence: CDR1 LNHDA, CDR2 SQIVND (reference sequence). The CDR3 DNA is TGTGCCAGTAGTATAGCTGCAGCCCATCATCAGCCCCAGCATTTT. Amino acid sequence: CASSIAAAHHQPQHF.

V gene TRBV7-2 combines with J gene TRBJ2-5, with D possibly called TRBD1 or TRBD2 (6 bases each). The CDR3 has 14 residues. Germline CDR1 is SGHTA and CDR2 is FQGNSA. V was cut by 4 bases and J by 7 bases, with 16 bases left in between. The CDR3 DNA follows: TGTGCCAGCAGCTCCCAGGGGACGGGGGTGACCCAGTACTTC. Its protein product is CASSSQGTGVTQYF.

The chain employs TRBV4-3 and TRBJ2-3; D gene unclear. Trimming cost V 4 bases and J 3 bases, with 11 bases left between them. There are 14 residues in the CDR3. CDR1 and CDR2 from the germline V gene are LGHNA and YSLEER. The CDR3 nucleotides are TGCGCCAGCAGCCCTCGTATTCGGACAGATACGCAGTATTTT. Translating gives CASSPRIRTDTQYF.

V is TRBV14 and J is TRBJ2-5; tentatively, D is TRBD1 or TRBD2 (5 bases each). The CDR3 contains 13 residues. Trimming took 4 bases from V and 4 from J, leaving 10 bases between them. Germline V gene sequence: CDR1 SGHDN, CDR2 FVKESK. CDR3 in amino acids: CASSRLGGETQYF. The CDR3 coding sequence is TGTGCCAGCAGCCGACTTGGGGGAGAGACCCAGTACTTC.

This chain connects TRBV29-1 to TRBJ1-3; D is ambiguous. The CDR3 extends over 11 amino acids. In germline, CDR1 is SQVTM, CDR2 ANQGSEA. With 4 bases removed from V and 4 bases from J, the gap between germline ends came to 5 bases. CDR3 region: CSVVSGNTIYF. The CDR3 DNA follows: TGCAGCGTTGTATCCGGAAACACCATATATTTT. Complete variable domain (other parts from reference TRBV29-1 and TRBJ1-3): SAVISQKPSRDICQRGTSLTIQCQVDSQVTMMFWYRQQPGQSLTLIATANQGSEATYESGFVIDKFPISRPNLTFSTLTVSNMSPEDSSIYLCSVVSGNTIYFGEGSWLTVV.

The J gene is TRBJ2-5, the V gene TRBV2; TRBD2 matches at 11 bases. The J call is in doubt because the DNA end fits TRBJ2-7 better. This CDR3 contains 14 residues. The germline V gene encodes CDR1 SNHLY and CDR2 FYNNEI. CDR3 sequence (DNA): TGTGCCAGCAGTGATTTAGCGGGGGGGCCCGAGCAGTACTTC. Encoded protein: CASSDLAGGPEQYF.

The rearrangement uses TRBV6-1 and TRBJ2-1; the match to TRBD2 covers 12 bases. From germline, CDR1 is MNHNS and CDR2 SASEGT. J lost 4 bases, V lost 4 bases, and 2 bases had no gene match. The CDR3 length is 15 residues. CDR3 coding DNA: TGTGCCAGCAGTGTCGGACTAGCGGGATACAATGAGCAGTTCTTC. This sequence encodes CASSVGLAGYNEQFF.

The CDR3 DNA reads as TGCGCCAGCAGCCAAGAGGTCACTGTGGGCTACAATGAGCAGTTCTTC. It translates to CASSQEVTVGYNEQFF. The chain employs TRBV4-1 and TRBJ2-1, with no clear D. Germline CDR1 is MGHRA and CDR2 is YSYEKL. The V end lost 0 bases, the J end lost 3 bases, and 12 bases lay between the germline ends. This CDR3 has 16 residues.

The chain couples TRBV7-6 to TRBJ1-1; 8 bases are a match to TRBD1. This CDR3 spans 14 amino acids. Germline V gives CDR1 SGHVS, CDR2 FNYEAQ. J gave up 0 bases and V 6 bases, and 3 bases lay outside the gene matches. The CDR3, as DNA: TGTGCCAGCAGATCGGGACAGGTGAACACTGAAGCTTTCTTT. Its translation is CASRSGQVNTEAFF.

The chain is built from TRBV6-5 and TRBJ2-7, with D uncertain. This CDR3 has 11 residues. CDR1 and CDR2 from the germline V gene are MNHEY and SVGAGI. Trimming took off 2 bases at V and 6 bases at J, with 5 bases between the two ends. CDR3 protein: CASSYHREQYF. The CDR3 DNA is TGTGCCAGCAGTTACCACCGCGAGCAGTACTTC.

This chain uses TRBV19 with TRBJ2-3, with 11 nucleotides matching TRBD2. The CDR3 is 16 amino acids. Germline CDR1 is LNHDA and CDR2 is SQIVND (reference sequence). V was clipped by 7 bases and J by 5 bases; unmatched bases: 11. The CDR3 here is CASKGSGGVSRDTQYF. CDR3 nucleotide sequence: TGTGCCAGTAAGGGTAGCGGGGGGGTTTCAAGAGATACGCAGTATTTT.

The rearrangement joins TRBV6-5 to TRBJ2-7, with 8 bases fitting TRBD2. CDR1 is MNHEY and CDR2 is SVGAGI in the germline V gene. There are 15 residues in the CDR3. Losses at the gene ends were 4 bases for V and 4 bases for J; bases not matched to a gene: 9. CDR3: CASSSPRGGQYEQYF. The CDR3 coding sequence is TGTGCCAGCAGTTCCCCCCGGGGGGGGCAATACGAGCAGTACTTC.

The chain has TRBV10-1 and TRBJ2-7; no clear D gene. V shed 4 bases and J shed 1 base, with 5 bases lying between them. This CDR3 is 12 amino acids long. Germline loops: CDR1 WNHNN, CDR2 SYGVQD (reference sequence). CDR3 coding DNA: TGCGCCAGCAGTGGGCTATCCTACGAGCAGTACGTC. Protein sequence: CASSGLSYEQYV.